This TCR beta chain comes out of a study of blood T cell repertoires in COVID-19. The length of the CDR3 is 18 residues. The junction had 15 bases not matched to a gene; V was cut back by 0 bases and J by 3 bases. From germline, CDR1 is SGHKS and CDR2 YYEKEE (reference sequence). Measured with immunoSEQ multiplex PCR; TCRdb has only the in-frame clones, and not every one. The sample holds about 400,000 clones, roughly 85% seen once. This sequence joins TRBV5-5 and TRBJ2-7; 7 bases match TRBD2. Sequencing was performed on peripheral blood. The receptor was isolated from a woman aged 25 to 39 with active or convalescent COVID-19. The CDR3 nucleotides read TGTGCCAGCAGCTTGGCCGGTGTTGTTCTGCGGGAGAGCTACGAGCAGTACTTC. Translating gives CASSLAGVVLRESYEQYF.